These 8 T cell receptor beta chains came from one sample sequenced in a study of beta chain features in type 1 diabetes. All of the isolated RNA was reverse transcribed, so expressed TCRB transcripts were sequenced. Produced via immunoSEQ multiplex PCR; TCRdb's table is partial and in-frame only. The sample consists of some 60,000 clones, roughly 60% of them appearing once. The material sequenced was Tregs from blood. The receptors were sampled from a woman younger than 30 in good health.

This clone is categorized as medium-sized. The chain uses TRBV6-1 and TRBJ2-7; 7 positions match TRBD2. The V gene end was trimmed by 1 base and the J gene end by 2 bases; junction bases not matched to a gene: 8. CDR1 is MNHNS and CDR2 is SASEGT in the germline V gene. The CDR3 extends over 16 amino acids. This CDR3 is CASSEEPAGLPYEQYF. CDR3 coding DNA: TGTGCCAGCAGTGAAGAACCAGCGGGACTACCCTACGAGCAGTACTTC.

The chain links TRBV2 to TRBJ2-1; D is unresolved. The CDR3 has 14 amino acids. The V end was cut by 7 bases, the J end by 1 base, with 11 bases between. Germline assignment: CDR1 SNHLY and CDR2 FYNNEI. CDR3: CASTAEASYNEQFF. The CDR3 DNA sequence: TGTGCCAGCACGGCAGAGGCGTCCTACAATGAGCAGTTCTTC.

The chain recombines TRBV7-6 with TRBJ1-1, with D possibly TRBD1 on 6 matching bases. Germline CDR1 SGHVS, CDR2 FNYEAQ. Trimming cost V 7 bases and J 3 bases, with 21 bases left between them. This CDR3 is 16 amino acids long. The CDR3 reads CASMPRLAGGHTEAFF. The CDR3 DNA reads TGTGCCAGCATGCCGCGGTTAGCGGGGGGGCACACTGAAGCTTTCTTT. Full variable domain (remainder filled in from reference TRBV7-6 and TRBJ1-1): GAGVSQSPRYKVTKRGQDVALRCDPISGHVSLYWYRQALGQGPEFLTYFNYEAQQDKSGLPNDRFSAERPEGSISTLTIQRTEQRDSAMYRCASMPRLAGGHTEAFFGQGTRLTVV.

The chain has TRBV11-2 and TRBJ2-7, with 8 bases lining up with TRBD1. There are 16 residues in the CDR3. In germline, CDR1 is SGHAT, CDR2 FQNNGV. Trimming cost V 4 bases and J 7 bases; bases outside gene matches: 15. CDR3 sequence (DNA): TGTGCCAGCAGCTCCCCGGCCGGGACAGGACGGGAGGAGCAGTACTTC. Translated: CASSSPAGTGREEQYF.

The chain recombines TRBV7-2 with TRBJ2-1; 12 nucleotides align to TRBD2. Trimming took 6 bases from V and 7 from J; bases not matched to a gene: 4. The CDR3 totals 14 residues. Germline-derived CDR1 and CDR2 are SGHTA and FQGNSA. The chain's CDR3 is CASSLTSGRNEQFF. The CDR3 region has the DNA TGTGCCAGCAGTCTGACTAGCGGGAGAAATGAGCAGTTCTTC.

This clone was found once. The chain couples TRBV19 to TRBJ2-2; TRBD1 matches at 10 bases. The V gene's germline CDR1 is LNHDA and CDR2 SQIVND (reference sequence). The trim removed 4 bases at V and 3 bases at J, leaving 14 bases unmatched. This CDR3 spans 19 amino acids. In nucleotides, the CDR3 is TGTGCCAGTAGTAGGTACCGGGACAGGGGCGCAGTTGACACCGGGGAGCTGTTTTTT. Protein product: CASSRYRDRGAVDTGELFF.

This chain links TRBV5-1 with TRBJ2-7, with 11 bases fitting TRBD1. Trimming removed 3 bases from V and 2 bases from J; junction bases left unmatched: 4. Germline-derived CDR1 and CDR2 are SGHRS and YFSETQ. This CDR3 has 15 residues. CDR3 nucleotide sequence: TGCGCCAGCAGCTGGCAGGGACAGGGGGCCTACGAGCAGTACTTC. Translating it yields CASSWQGQGAYEQYF.

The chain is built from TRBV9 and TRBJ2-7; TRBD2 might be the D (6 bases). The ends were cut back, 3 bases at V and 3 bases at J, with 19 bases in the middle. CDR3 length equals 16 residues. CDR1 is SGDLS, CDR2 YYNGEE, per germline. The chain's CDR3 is CASSARSGGIGYEQYF. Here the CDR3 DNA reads TGTGCCAGCAGCGCACGTTCCGGGGGAATCGGCTACGAGCAGTACTTC.